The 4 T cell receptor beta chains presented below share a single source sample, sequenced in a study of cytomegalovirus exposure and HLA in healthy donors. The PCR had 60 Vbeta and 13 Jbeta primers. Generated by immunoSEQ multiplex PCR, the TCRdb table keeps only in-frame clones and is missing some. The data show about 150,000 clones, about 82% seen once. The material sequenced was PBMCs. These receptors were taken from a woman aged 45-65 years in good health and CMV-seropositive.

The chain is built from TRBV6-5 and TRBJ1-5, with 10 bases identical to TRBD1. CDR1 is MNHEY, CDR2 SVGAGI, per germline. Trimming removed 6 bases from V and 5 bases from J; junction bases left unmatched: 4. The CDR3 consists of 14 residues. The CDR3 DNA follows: TGTGCCAGCAGGACAGGGGGCGCCCATCAGCCCCAGCATTTT. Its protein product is CASRTGGAHQPQHF.

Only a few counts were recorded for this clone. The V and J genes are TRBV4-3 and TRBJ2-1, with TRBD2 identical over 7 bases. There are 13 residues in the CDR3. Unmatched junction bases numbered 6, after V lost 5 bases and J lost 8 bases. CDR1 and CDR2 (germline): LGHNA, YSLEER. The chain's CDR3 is CASSAPGGDEQFF. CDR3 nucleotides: TGCGCCAGCAGCGCCCCGGGGGGTGATGAGCAGTTCTTC.

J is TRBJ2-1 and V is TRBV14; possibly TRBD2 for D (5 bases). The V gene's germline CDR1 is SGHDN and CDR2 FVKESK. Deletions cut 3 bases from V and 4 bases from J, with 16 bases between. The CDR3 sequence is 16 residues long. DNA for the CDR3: TGTGCCAGCAGCCAGAGTGCGGGTAGCAAATACAATGAGCAGTTCTTC. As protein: CASSQSAGSKYNEQFF.

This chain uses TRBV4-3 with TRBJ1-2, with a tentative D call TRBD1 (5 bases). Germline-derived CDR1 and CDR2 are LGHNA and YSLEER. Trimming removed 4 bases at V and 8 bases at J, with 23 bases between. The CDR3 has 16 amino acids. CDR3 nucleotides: TGCGCCAGCAGCCCAGACGGCGGGGGACTGAGGACAGGCTACACCTTC. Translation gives CASSPDGGGLRTGYTF.